A selection of T cell receptor beta chains follows, all from one sample in a study of T-cell reconstitution after alpha-beta-depleted transplantation in children. One entry per CDR3 protein results from TCRdb running MiXCR on the PCR reads. The table has approximately 630,000 distinct CDR3 sequences, around 13% seen once; the top ten hold 0.79%. Sequenced here: PBMCs, sampled before TCRalphabeta/CD19-depleted stem cell transplant. These TCRs come from a girl aged 2 to 10 with congenital amegakaryocytic thrombocytopenia, due to receive a stem cell transplant. Both conserved end residues are part of each CDR3. D genes are given only for firm matches. Clone size is stated in some rows and not others, as once, few, many or a class when expanded.

j_call | clone_size | d_call | v_call | cdr3_aa | cdr3_nt
TRBJ2-3 | few | . | TRBV9 | CASSVDLPRGDTQYF | TGTGCCAGCAGCGTAGACCTTCCCCGAGGCGATACGCAGTATTTT
TRBJ2-1 | many | . | TRBV20-1 | CSGILSSYNEQFF | TGCAGCGGTATTCTTAGCTCCTACAATGAGCAGTTCTTC
TRBJ1-3 | . | . | TRBV2 | CASGGLSRTGNTIYF | TGTGCCAGCGGGGGACTAAGTCGGACTGGAAACACCATATATTTT
TRBJ1-2 | . | . | TRBV5-1 | CASSLDTGILYAYGYTF | TGCGCCAGCAGCTTGGACACAGGGATATTGTACGCCTATGGCTACACCTTC
TRBJ2-7 | . | . | TRBV11-1 | CASSLNRVERSSSYEQYF | TGTGCCAGCAGCTTAAATCGCGTCGAGCGGAGTAGCTCCTACGAGCAGTACTTC
TRBJ2-3 | . | . | TRBV7-3 | CASSFRGDTDTQYF | TGTGCCAGCAGCTTTAGGGGGGACACAGATACGCAGTATTTT
TRBJ2-7 | . | TRBD1 | TRBV5-1 | CASRPRQGMSYEQYF | TGCGCCAGCAGGCCGCGACAGGGGATGTCCTACGAGCAGTACTTC
TRBJ2-7 | many | . | TRBV12-3/TRBV12-4 | CASSLSRPTYEQYF | TGTGCCAGCAGTTTGAGCAGGCCGACCTACGAGCAGTACTTC
TRBJ2-4 | . | TRBD1 | TRBV5-1 | CASSPGQRPIAKNIQYF | TGCGCCAGCAGCCCGGGACAGAGACCCATAGCCAAAAACATTCAGTACTTC
TRBJ2-3 | . | TRBD2 | TRBV18 | CASSQREDTQYF | TGTGCCAGCTCTCAGCGGGAGGATACGCAGTATTTT
TRBJ1-3 | . | . | TRBV5-1 | CASSRWGVWGNTIYF | TGCGCCAGCAGCCGTTGGGGAGTTTGGGGAAACACCATATATTTT
TRBJ2-2 | many | . | TRBV20-1 | CRPLGIGELFF | TGCAGACCTCTTGGGATTGGGGAGCTGTTTTTT
TRBJ2-7 | . | TRBD1 | TRBV20-1 | CSFTGGYEQYF | TGCAGTTTCACAGGGGGGTACGAGCAGTACTTC
TRBJ2-1 | many | . | TRBV29-1 | CSVGPGESNENEQFF | TGCAGCGTTGGACCCGGGGAGTCGAACGAAAATGAGCAGTTCTTC
TRBJ2-7 | many | . | TRBV20-1 | CSASKQGGTYEQYF | TGCAGTGCTAGCAAACAGGGTGGGACCTACGAGCAGTACTTC
TRBJ2-3 | . | . | TRBV10-3 | CAISESRPGTDTQYF | TGTGCCATCAGTGAGTCGAGGCCAGGCACAGATACGCAGTATTTT
TRBJ2-5 | few | . | TRBV12-3/TRBV12-4 | CASSLSGTQRETQYF | TGTGCCAGCAGTCTCTCCGGGACCCAAAGAGAGACCCAGTACTTC
TRBJ2-3 | many | . | TRBV5-1 | CASSSQGKDTQYF | TGCGCCAGCAGCTCACAGGGAAAAGATACGCAGTATTTT
TRBJ1-5 | many | TRBD1 | TRBV4-1 | CASSQGTGGFPSNQPQHF | TGCGCCAGCAGCCAAGGGACAGGGGGTTTTCCTAGCAATCAGCCCCAGCATTTT
TRBJ1-2 | many | . | TRBV29-1 | CSVGANVVGYTF | TGCAGCGTCGGTGCGAATGTAGTGGGCTACACCTTC
TRBJ2-5 | many | TRBD2 | TRBV27 | CASSFLSLAGGPQETQYF | TGTGCCAGCAGTTTCTTGAGCCTAGCGGGAGGCCCTCAAGAGACCCAGTACTTC
TRBJ2-3 | few | TRBD2 | TRBV20-1 | CSANGRLAGPIHTDTQYF | TGCAGTGCTAATGGCCGACTAGCGGGTCCCATCCACACAGATACGCAGTATTTT
TRBJ2-1 | many | . | TRBV11-2 | CASSRGPSQFF | TGTGCCAGCAGCCGGGGGCCCTCCCAGTTCTTC
TRBJ2-7 | . | . | TRBV10-3 | CAISSPTTSYEQYF | TGTGCCATCAGCTCCCCCACGACTTCCTACGAGCAGTACTTC
TRBJ2-4 | . | TRBD1 | TRBV18 | CASSLGQENIQYF | TGTGCCAGCTCACTGGGACAGGAAAACATTCAGTACTTC
TRBJ2-2 | . | . | TRBV6-2/TRBV6-3 | CASSYFLAGDTGELFF | TGTGCCAGCAGTTACTTTCTAGCCGGGGACACCGGGGAGCTGTTTTTT
TRBJ2-3 | many | TRBD2 | TRBV10-3 | CAIRTSGGTDTQYF | TGTGCCATCAGAACTAGCGGAGGGACAGATACGCAGTATTTT
TRBJ2-4 | many | TRBD2 | TRBV20-1 | CSARSGSENIQYF | TGCAGTGCTAGAAGCGGGAGTGAAAACATTCAGTACTTC
TRBJ2-2 | . | . | TRBV7-9 | CASSPPYRPGNTGELFF | TGTGCCAGCAGCCCCCCGTATCGGCCCGGGAACACCGGGGAGCTGTTTTTT
TRBJ2-3 | many | TRBD2 | TRBV6-5 | CASSNPSGSTDTQYF | TGTGCCAGCAGTAACCCTAGCGGGAGCACAGATACGCAGTATTTT
TRBJ2-7 | . | TRBD2 | TRBV20-1 | CSARRTSGTYEQYF | TGCAGTGCGAGAAGGACTAGCGGGACCTACGAGCAGTACTTC
TRBJ2-3 | many | . | TRBV6-5 | CASSYSPSPDTQYF | TGTGCCAGCAGTTACTCCCCTAGTCCAGATACGCAGTATTTT
TRBJ1-2 | many | . | TRBV20-1 | CSARHSYGYTF | TGCAGTGCTCGCCACAGCTATGGCTACACCTTC
TRBJ2-5 | few | . | TRBV12-3/TRBV12-4 | CASSQQGRRETQYF | TGTGCCAGCAGCCAACAGGGAAGGAGAGAGACCCAGTACTTC
TRBJ1-1 | many | . | TRBV7-9 | CASSYIQDPGYTEAFF | TGTGCCAGCAGCTACATACAGGATCCAGGGTATACTGAAGCTTTCTTT
TRBJ1-4 | few | . | TRBV28 | CASSPQKINEKLFF | TGTGCCAGCAGTCCACAGAAGATTAATGAAAAACTGTTTTTT
TRBJ1-1 | many | . | TRBV20-1 | CSAVGFEAFF | TGCAGTGCTGTCGGATTTGAAGCTTTCTTT
TRBJ2-7 | . | TRBD2 | TRBV20-1 | CSARGSSGGVYEQYF | TGCAGTGCTAGGGGCTCTAGCGGGGGCGTTTACGAGCAGTACTTC
TRBJ2-1 | many | . | TRBV15 | CATSGSRGASDSYNEQFF | TGTGCCACCAGCGGCTCTCGGGGTGCGAGTGACTCCTACAATGAGCAGTTCTTC
TRBJ2-1 | many | . | TRBV20-1 | CSAAGGRDEQFF | TGCAGTGCCGCGGGCGGTAGGGATGAGCAGTTCTTC
TRBJ2-7 | few | TRBD2 | TRBV3-1 | CASSHRGLARTYEQYF | TGTGCCAGCAGCCATAGGGGACTAGCGAGAACCTACGAGCAGTACTTC
TRBJ2-2 | few | TRBD2 | TRBV11-1 | CASSQHAGLAGGYNTGELFF | TGTGCCAGCAGCCAACACGCCGGACTAGCGGGAGGGTATAACACCGGGGAGCTGTTTTTT
TRBJ1-1 | . | . | TRBV29-1 | CSVGGRANTEAFF | TGCAGCGTTGGCGGCAGGGCAAACACTGAAGCTTTCTTT
TRBJ2-1 | many | . | TRBV28 | CASSLLRGKDNEQFF | TGTGCCAGCAGTTTATTGCGCGGGAAGGACAATGAGCAGTTCTTC
TRBJ2-1 | . | TRBD2 | TRBV7-2 | CASSSSGRFIEQFF | TGTGCCAGCAGCTCTAGCGGGAGGTTTATTGAGCAGTTCTTC
TRBJ2-7 | many | . | TRBV20-1 | CSARSPFLYEQYF | TGCAGTGCTAGATCTCCCTTCCTCTACGAGCAGTACTTC
TRBJ2-2 | . | . | TRBV11-3 | CASSFSGSGNTGELFF | TGTGCCAGCAGCTTTTCTGGGAGTGGGAACACCGGGGAGCTGTTTTTT
TRBJ2-1 | . | TRBD2 | TRBV12-3/TRBV12-4 | CATQTSGILNEQFF | TGTGCCACCCAGACTAGCGGGATATTGAATGAGCAGTTCTTC
TRBJ2-7 | many | . | TRBV28 | CASSSWGGGPYF | TGTGCCAGCAGTTCCTGGGGAGGGGGTCCGTACTTC
TRBJ2-7 | few | TRBD2 | TRBV5-1 | CASSLVLAGARSEQYF | TGCGCCAGCAGCTTGGTACTAGCGGGAGCCAGGAGCGAGCAGTACTTC
TRBJ2-1 | many | . | TRBV12-3/TRBV12-4 | CASSLENRDNEQFF | TGTGCCAGCAGTTTAGAGAACAGGGACAATGAGCAGTTCTTC
TRBJ2-1 | few | . | TRBV7-8 | CASSLGNNNEQFF | TGTGCCAGCAGCTTAGGCAATAACAATGAGCAGTTCTTC
TRBJ2-7 | few | TRBD2 | TRBV7-3 | CASSLIPGGPDEQYF | TGTGCCAGCAGCTTAATTCCGGGAGGGCCCGACGAGCAGTACTTC
TRBJ2-2 | many | TRBD2 | TRBV6-2/TRBV6-3 | CASSYAAGGFGELFF | TGTGCCAGCAGTTACGCAGCGGGAGGGTTCGGGGAGCTGTTTTTT
TRBJ2-1 | . | TRBD2 | TRBV7-3 | CASSHSRTGGNDEQFF | TGTGCCAGCAGCCACTCAAGGACGGGAGGCAATGATGAGCAGTTCTTC
TRBJ2-7 | . | . | TRBV27 | CASGPGRYYEQYF | TGTGCCAGCGGACCGGGACGCTACTACGAGCAGTACTTC
TRBJ2-7 | . | TRBD1 | TRBV20-1 | CSALPGTGMYEQYF | TGCAGTGCCCTTCCAGGGACAGGGATGTACGAGCAGTACTTC